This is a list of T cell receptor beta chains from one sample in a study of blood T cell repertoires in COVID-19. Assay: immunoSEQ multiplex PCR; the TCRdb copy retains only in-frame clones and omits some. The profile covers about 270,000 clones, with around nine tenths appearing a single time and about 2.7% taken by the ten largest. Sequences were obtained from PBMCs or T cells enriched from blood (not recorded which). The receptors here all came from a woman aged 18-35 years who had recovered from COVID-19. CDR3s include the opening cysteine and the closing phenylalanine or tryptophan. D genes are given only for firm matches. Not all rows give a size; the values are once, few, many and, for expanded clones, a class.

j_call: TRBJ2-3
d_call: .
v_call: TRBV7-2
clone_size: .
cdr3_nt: TGTGCCAGCAGCTTAGTGGACTACACAGATACGCAGTATTTT
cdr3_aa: CASSLVDYTDTQYF

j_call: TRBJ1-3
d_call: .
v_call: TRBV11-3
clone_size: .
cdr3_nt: TGTGCCAGCAGCAAGAGACAGGAGCCCGGAAACACCATATATTTT
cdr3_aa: CASSKRQEPGNTIYF

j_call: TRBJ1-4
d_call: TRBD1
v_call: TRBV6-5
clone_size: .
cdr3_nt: TGTGCCAGCAGACAGGGGATTGAAAAACTGTTTTTT
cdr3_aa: CASRQGIEKLFF

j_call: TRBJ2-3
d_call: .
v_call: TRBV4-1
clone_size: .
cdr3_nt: TGCGCCAGCAGCCCCCCCGGCGGCTCCACAGATACGCAGTATTTT
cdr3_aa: CASSPPGGSTDTQYF

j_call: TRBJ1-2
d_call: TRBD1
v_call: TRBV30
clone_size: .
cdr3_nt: TGTGCCTGGACCGACTTGGGACAGGGGAATTCGGGCTACACCTTC
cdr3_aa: CAWTDLGQGNSGYTF

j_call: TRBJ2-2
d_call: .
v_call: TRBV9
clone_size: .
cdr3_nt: TGTGCCAGCAGCGTAGAGAGGACCGGGGAGCTGTTTTTT
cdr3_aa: CASSVERTGELFF

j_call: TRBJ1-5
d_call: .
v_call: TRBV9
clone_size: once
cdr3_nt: TGTGCCAGCAGCGTAGGAGATAATAGCAATCAGCCCCAGCATTTT
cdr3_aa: CASSVGDNSNQPQHF

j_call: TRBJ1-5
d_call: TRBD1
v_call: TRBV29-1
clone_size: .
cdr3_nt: TGCAGCGTTGAGACGGACAGGGGCCAGCCCCAGCATTTT
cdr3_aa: CSVETDRGQPQHF

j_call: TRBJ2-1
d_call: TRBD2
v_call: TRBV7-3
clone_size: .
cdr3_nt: TGTGCCAGCAGCTTAACTAGCGGGAGTAGTTCCCATGAGCAGTTCTTC
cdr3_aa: CASSLTSGSSSHEQFF

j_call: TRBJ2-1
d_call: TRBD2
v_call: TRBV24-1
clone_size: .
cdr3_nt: TGTGCCACCAGTGATCCCGGGACTAGCGTTTACAATGAGCAGTTCTTC
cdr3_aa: CATSDPGTSVYNEQFF

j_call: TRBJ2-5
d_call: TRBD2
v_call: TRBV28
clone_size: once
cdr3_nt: TGTGCCAGCAGTGACCGACTAGCGGGGGACCTCCAAGAGACCCAGTACTTC
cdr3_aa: CASSDRLAGDLQETQYF

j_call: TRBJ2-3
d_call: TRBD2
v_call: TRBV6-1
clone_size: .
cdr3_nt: TGTGCCAGCAGTGAAGCTCCAACTAGCGGCCTTAGCACAGATACGCAGTATTTT
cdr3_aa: CASSEAPTSGLSTDTQYF

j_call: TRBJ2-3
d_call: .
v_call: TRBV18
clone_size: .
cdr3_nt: TGTGCCAGCTCACCAGAACTACCCACAGATACGCAGTATTTT
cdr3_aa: CASSPELPTDTQYF

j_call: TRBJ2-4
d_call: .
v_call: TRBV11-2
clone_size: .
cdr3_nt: TGTGCCAGCAGCTTAGAGGCAGGGAGGGCCAAAAACATTCAGTACTTC
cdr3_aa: CASSLEAGRAKNIQYF

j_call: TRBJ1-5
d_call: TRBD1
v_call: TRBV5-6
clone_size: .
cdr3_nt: TGTGCCAGCAGCAAGGGACAGGGGGCAGGACAGCCCCAGCATTTT
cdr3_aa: CASSKGQGAGQPQHF

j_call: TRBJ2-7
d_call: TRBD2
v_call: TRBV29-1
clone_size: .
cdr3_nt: TGCAGCGTTGTCCCGGGACTAGCGGGAGGTAACTACGAGCAGTACTTC
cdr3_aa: CSVVPGLAGGNYEQYF

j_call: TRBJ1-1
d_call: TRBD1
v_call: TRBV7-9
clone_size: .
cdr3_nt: TGTGCCAGCAGCTACGACAGGGGAACTGAAGCTTTCTTT
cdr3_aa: CASSYDRGTEAFF

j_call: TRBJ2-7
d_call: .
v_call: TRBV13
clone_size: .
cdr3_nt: TGTGCCAGCAGCTTGGGGCCGGTTCTCTACGAGCAGTACTTC
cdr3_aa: CASSLGPVLYEQYF

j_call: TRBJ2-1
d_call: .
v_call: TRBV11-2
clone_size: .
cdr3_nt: TGTGCCAGCAGCTTAGGCTCCCTAGTCATCTACAATGAGCAGTTCTTC
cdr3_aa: CASSLGSLVIYNEQFF

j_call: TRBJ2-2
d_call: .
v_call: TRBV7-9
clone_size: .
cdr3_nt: TGTGCCAGCAACCCCCCCCTACTAGTAATCGGGGAGCTGTTTTTT
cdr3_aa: CASNPPLLVIGELFF

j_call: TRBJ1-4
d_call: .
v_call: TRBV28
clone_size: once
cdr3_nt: TGTGCCAGCAGTTATAGGACATCCCTTGCAACTAATGAAAAACTGTTTTTT
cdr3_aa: CASSYRTSLATNEKLFF

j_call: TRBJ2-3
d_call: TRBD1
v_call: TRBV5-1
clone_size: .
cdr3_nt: TGCGCCAGCAGCGAGGGACAGTTCACAGATACGCAGTATTTT
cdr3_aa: CASSEGQFTDTQYF

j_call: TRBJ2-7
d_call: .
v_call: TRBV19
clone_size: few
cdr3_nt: TGTGCCAGTAGTATAGAAGTCAGGGTCGGCGAGCAGTACTTC
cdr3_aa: CASSIEVRVGEQYF

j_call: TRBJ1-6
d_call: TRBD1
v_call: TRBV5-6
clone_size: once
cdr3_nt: TGTGCCAGCAGCCCAAGGACAGGGGGCAATTCACCCCTCCACTTT
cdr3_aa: CASSPRTGGNSPLHF

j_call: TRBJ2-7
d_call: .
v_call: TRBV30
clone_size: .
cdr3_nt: TGTGCCTGGAGCCAAGGGCAGGGGACGACCTACGAGCAGTACTTC
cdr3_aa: CAWSQGQGTTYEQYF

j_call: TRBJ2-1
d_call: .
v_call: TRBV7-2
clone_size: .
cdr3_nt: TGTGCCAGCAGCTATAACGGGGAGGCCTACAATGAGCAGTTCTTC
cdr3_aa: CASSYNGEAYNEQFF

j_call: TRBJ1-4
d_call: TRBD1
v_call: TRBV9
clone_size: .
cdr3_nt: TGTGCCAGCAGCGTAGCAGGGGGCAGAGGTGAAAAACTGTTTTTT
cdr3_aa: CASSVAGGRGEKLFF

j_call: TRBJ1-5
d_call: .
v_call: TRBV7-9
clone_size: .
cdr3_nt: TGTGCCAGCAGCACTTCGATGAGTTCGGAGCCCCAGCATTTT
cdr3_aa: CASSTSMSSEPQHF

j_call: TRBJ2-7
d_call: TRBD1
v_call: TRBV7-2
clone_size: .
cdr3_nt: TGTGCCAGCAGCCCAGGGACAGCCTCAACCTACGAGCAGTACTTC
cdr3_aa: CASSPGTASTYEQYF